Detailed here is one T cell receptor (beta chain). The antigen remains undetermined. The ends were cut back, 0 bases at V and 7 bases at J, with 7 bases in the middle. CDR3 size: 13 residues. CDR1 is MNHEY and CDR2 is SVGAGI in the germline V gene. The data originate from a study of T cell repertoires in cytomegalovirus infection. Points from the study as a whole: Cumulative public TCR beta family frequency identified CMV carriers with the relevant HLA.

Each CDR3 protein gets one entry after TCRdb re-called the reads with MiXCR. The repertoire has roughly 920,000 distinct CDR3 sequences, roughly 30% of them found once; the top ten carry over 11%. The chain has TRBV6-5 and TRBJ2-1; unclear D gene. The source of this sequence is a human donor in good health (CMV status not recorded). Some clones in this sample may be carry-over from other donors' samples. The sequenced sample was cultured CD8+ T cells from PBMCs, obtained from culture after CMV antigen stimulation. The CDR3 region is CASSYSQTNEQFF. The CDR3 DNA is TGTGCCAGCAGTTACTCTCAGACAAATGAGCAGTTCTTC.